This T cell receptor (beta chain) was sequenced in a study of regulatory T cells in long-lasting Graves disease. HTBI primers from iRepertoire and Arm-PCR of CDR3 regions yielded the TCR beta libraries. Using its own MiXCR run on the multiplex PCR reads, TCRdb lists one record per CDR3 protein. This repertoire shows about 460,000 distinct CDR3 sequences, around 15% found once; its top ten account for approximately 15%. Sample time point: newly diagnosed GD, antithyroid drugs for less than 3 months. The TCR library was made from RNA that had been extracted from PBMCs in TRIzol. The ends lost 4 bases at V and 8 bases at J; junction bases unmatched: 14. There are 16 residues in the CDR3. Germline V gene sequence: CDR1 MDHEN, CDR2 SYDVKM. This clonotype was counted ten times or more. Another study also made use of these data, one on T cells in Graves' hyperthyroidism and ophthalmopathy.

The clonotype originates from a woman aged 50 to 65 with Graves disease. The sequencing here drew on peripheral blood mononuclear cells (PBMCs), taken at new diagnosis, from a patient treated with antithyroid drugs. The rearrangement links TRBV28 to TRBJ2-1; the match to TRBD2 covers 7 bases. CDR3 coding DNA: TGTGCCAGCAGTTCGGAAGGACTAACACGGGGGGATGAGCAGTTCTTC. Translation: CASSSEGLTRGDEQFF.